Given below is one TCR beta chain in context. These data originate in a study of blood T cell repertoires in COVID-19. As for the study in general: COVID-19 samples, acute and convalescent, were from the United States, Italy and Spain. PBMCs, B-cell-depleted T cells, or T cells were the source of the cDNA or gDNA that made up the material.

This CDR3 has 15 residues. The germline gives CDR1 SGDLS, CDR2 YYNGEE. The V and J ends lost 3 bases and 2 bases respectively, with 12 bases between them. Sequencing used immunoSEQ multiplex PCR; TCRdb keeps in-frame clones, though not all of them. The table has 150,000 to 200,000 clones, approximately 84% seen once. Sample: peripheral blood. The source is a woman of 80 years or more with acute or convalescent COVID-19. The chain recombines TRBV9 with TRBJ1-3; the D gene is possibly TRBD1 (6 bases). The CDR3 sequence is CASSGTGSTGNTIYF. The CDR3 DNA reads as TGTGCCAGCAGCGGCACAGGGTCTACTGGAAACACCATATATTTT.